Listed here are 18 T cell receptor beta chains from one sample, sequenced in a study of blood T cell repertoires in COVID-19. Assay: immunoSEQ multiplex PCR; the TCRdb copy retains only in-frame clones and omits some. The sample lists tens of thousands of clones, 79% occurring once. Sequencing used peripheral blood. All receptors come from a man aged 55-75 years with active or convalescent COVID-19.

For this clone: A junction end diverges from the germline sequence, so it may reflect a read error. The chain uses TRBV20-1 and TRBJ1-5, with D uncertain. CDR3 size: 12 residues. Germline V gene lookup returns CDR1 DFQATT and CDR2 SNEGSKA (reference sequence). CDR3 sequence: CSASLAAGREKF. In nucleotides, the CDR3 is TGCAGTGCTAGTCTAGCTGCCGGGCGCGAAAAATTT.

The gene calls are TRBV20-1 and TRBJ2-1; 9 bases are shared with TRBD2. V shed 3 bases, J shed 5 bases, and the junction held 5 bases outside the gene matches. Germline V gene lookup returns CDR1 DFQATT and CDR2 SNEGSKA (reference sequence). The length of the CDR3 is 14 residues. In nucleotides, the CDR3 is TGCAGTGCTAGTCCGGGACTAGCAGACAATGAGCAGTTCTTC. It codes for CSASPGLADNEQFF.

The chain has TRBV30 and TRBJ2-5; no clear D gene. Germline CDR1 GTSNPN, CDR2 SVGIG (reference sequence). The germline V and J ends were trimmed by 0 bases and 5 bases, with 10 bases remaining between them. The CDR3 is 13 amino acids. CDR3 sequence: CAWSVRISETQYF. CDR3 DNA sequence: TGTGCCTGGAGTGTCAGGATTTCGGAGACCCAGTACTTC.

This chain connects TRBV28 to TRBJ1-5, with no clear D. The CDR3 runs to 15 residues. Germline V CDR1 and CDR2: MDHEN, SYDVKM. Trimming removed 5 bases at V and 1 base at J, with 12 bases between. CDR3 in DNA: TGTGCCAGCAGTACCGGGGTTTGGAGCAATCAGCCCCAGCATTTT. This encodes CASSTGVWSNQPQHF.

The genes are TRBV7-6 and TRBJ1-4; 10 bases match TRBD1. The CDR3 totals 16 residues. Germline CDR1 SGHVS, CDR2 FNYEAQ. With V trimmed by 5 bases and J by 8 bases, 11 bases remained unmatched. In DNA, the CDR3 is TGTGCCAGCAGCGAAAGGCCGGGACAGGGGAACGAAAAACTGTTTTTT. This sequence encodes CASSERPGQGNEKLFF.

The J gene is TRBJ2-3, the V gene TRBV28; 11 positions match TRBD2. The germline CDR1 and CDR2 sequences are MDHEN and SYDVKM. Germline trimming cut 5 bases from V and 6 bases from J; bases unmatched to any gene: 10. The CDR3 covers 16 residues. In nucleotides, the CDR3 is TGTGCCAGCAGTGATCGTAGCGGGGGGGAGGTTGATACGCAGTATTTT. Protein product: CASSDRSGGEVDTQYF.

This rearrangement joins TRBV19 to TRBJ1-4; D is possibly TRBD1 (5 bases). The CDR3 has 14 residues. V lost 3 bases, J lost 4 bases, and 9 bases lay in between. The germline gives CDR1 LNHDA, CDR2 SQIVND (reference sequence). CDR3 DNA sequence: TGTGCCAGTAGTATCGACAGATTTAATGAAAAACTGTTTTTT. Translation gives CASSIDRFNEKLFF. The full variable domain, completed using reference TRBV19 and TRBJ1-4, is DGGITQSPKYLFRKEGQNVTLSCEQNLNHDAMYWYRQDPGQGLRLIYYSQIVNDFQKGDIAEGYSVSREKKESFPLTVTSAQKNPTAFYLCASSIDRFNEKLFFGSGTQLSVL.

The CDR3 DNA is TGTGCCAGCACTCTCGAGGGGGCGGGTTCACCCCTCCACTTT. It yields the protein CASTLEGAGSPLHF. The chain links TRBV9 to TRBJ1-6; 7 nucleotides agree with TRBD1. This CDR3 spans 14 amino acids. The germline CDR1 and CDR2 sequences are SGDLS and YYNGEE. The junction had 9 bases not matched to a gene; V was cut back by 6 bases and J by 9 bases.

This chain connects TRBV7-9 to TRBJ1-4; D call uncertain. This CDR3 is built from 14 residues. CDR1 and CDR2 from the germline V gene are SEHNR and FQNEAQ (reference sequence). V gave up 5 bases and J gave up 0 bases, with 7 bases separating them. The CDR3 reads CASSLRATNEKLFF. The DNA of the CDR3 is TGTGCCAGCAGCCTCCGTGCAACTAATGAAAAACTGTTTTTT.

This chain joins TRBV28 and TRBJ2-6; D is undetermined. From germline, CDR1 is MDHEN and CDR2 SYDVKM. This CDR3 contains 15 residues. V dropped 5 bases and J dropped 0 bases, with 8 bases sitting between them. For the CDR3, the DNA is TGTGCCAGCAGTGTCGGGTCCTCTGGGGCCAACGTCCTGACTTTC. It is translated as CASSVGSSGANVLTF.

The chain has TRBV15 and TRBJ2-1; D is possibly TRBD1 (6 bases). V was shortened by 0 bases and J by 10 bases, with 16 bases between the two germline ends. CDR1 and CDR2 (germline): LNHNV, YYDKDF (reference sequence). The CDR3 sequence is 15 residues long. In DNA, the CDR3 is TGTGCCACCAGCAGAGATCGGGCAGGGGTACGGGAGCAGTTCTTC. Residues: CATSRDRAGVREQFF.

This clone was detected a few times. The V gene is TRBV6-5, the J gene TRBJ1-3; no firm D call. The V gene lost 0 bases and the J gene lost 0 bases, with 9 bases spanning the gap. The germline CDR1 and CDR2 sequences are MNHEY and SVGAGI. The CDR3 totals 16 residues. CDR3 coding DNA: TGTGCCAGCAGTTACTCTGAGGCCATCTCTGGAAACACCATATATTTT. Its translation is CASSYSEAISGNTIYF.

V and J are TRBV4-2 and TRBJ1-5; the D gene is possibly TRBD1 (6 bases). The length of the CDR3 is 13 residues. CDR1 and CDR2 from the germline V gene are LGHNA and YNFKEQ. Trimming removed 3 bases from V and 4 bases from J, with 7 bases in between. CDR3 amino acids: CASSHDRNQPQHF. CDR3 DNA: TGTGCCAGCAGCCACGACAGGAATCAGCCCCAGCATTTT.

The chain is built from TRBV18 and TRBJ1-5; no clear D gene. V was clipped by 2 bases and J by 3 bases, with 8 bases between them. The CDR3 is made up of 14 amino acids. In germline, CDR1 is KGHSH, CDR2 LQKENI. The CDR3 DNA follows: TGTGCCAGCTCACCAGCCCGGGACAATCAGCCCCAGCATTTT. Its translation is CASSPARDNQPQHF.

The chain employs TRBV6-5 and TRBJ1-1; a weak D match, TRBD1 (5 bases). The V end was cut by 7 bases, the J end by 4 bases, with 19 bases between. The CDR3 sequence is 15 residues long. Per germline, CDR1 MNHEY and CDR2 SVGAGI. The DNA for the CDR3 is TGTGCCAGCAACAAGCCCCAGGGTTCTAGCACTGAAGCTTTCTTT. Protein sequence: CASNKPQGSSTEAFF.

The chain joins TRBV10-3 to TRBJ2-7, with TRBD2 matching 8 bases. This CDR3 has 14 residues. V shed 8 bases and J 6 bases; nucleotides not matched to a gene: 12. Per the germline V gene, CDR1 is ENHRY and CDR2 is SYGVKD. As DNA, the CDR3 is TGTGCCATCGGGGAAGGTAGCGGGACCTTCGAGCAGTACTTC. It translates to CAIGEGSGTFEQYF.

The V call is TRBV5-6, the J call TRBJ2-7, with 10 bases matching TRBD1. This CDR3 contains 14 residues. From germline, CDR1 is SGHDT and CDR2 YYEEEE. The V segment lost 1 base and the J segment 4 bases; nucleotides outside the gene matches: 2. In DNA, the CDR3 is TGTGCCAGCAGCTTGATGGGACAGGGGTACGAGCAGTACTTC. Amino acid sequence: CASSLMGQGYEQYF.

The V gene is TRBV21-1, the J gene TRBJ1-1. TRBV21-1 is a known pseudogene. The CDR3 has 20 residues. CDR3 DNA sequence: TGTGCCAGCAGCAAAGTCTGGCGGGGGGAGGTGGGTAGTTGGGGCACTGAAGCTTTCTTT. As protein: CASSKVWRGEVGSWGTEAFF.